These 28 T cell receptor beta chains share one sample of origin, sequenced in a study of cytomegalovirus exposure and HLA in healthy donors. The primer mix had 60 Vbeta and 13 Jbeta primers. Profiling relied on immunoSEQ multiplex PCR, and the TCRdb table lists in-frame clones only, not all of them. Here the sample spans 200,000 to 250,000 clones, roughly 88% being singletons. The sample taken for sequencing was PBMCs. All receptors come from a boy between 2 and 10 years old in good health and CMV-seronegative.

This clone was picked up a small number of times. The chain recombines TRBV6-1 with TRBJ1-1; D is unclear. V lost 2 bases and J lost 10, with 14 bases in between. This CDR3 comprises 13 residues. Germline values: CDR1 MNHNS, CDR2 SASEGT. CDR3 sequence: CASSETQADGAFF. The CDR3 DNA sequence: TGTGCCAGCAGTGAAACCCAGGCTGATGGAGCTTTCTTT.

The J gene is TRBJ1-1, the V gene TRBV20-1, with a possible D match to TRBD1 (5 bases). V was pared by 5 bases and J by 10 bases, with 14 bases between. Germline assignment: CDR1 DFQATT and CDR2 SNEGSKA (reference sequence). This CDR3 region has 11 residues. DNA for the CDR3: TGCAGTGCTTCCAGGGAGGTGGCAGCTTTCTTT. Its translation is CSASREVAAFF.

The chain has TRBV6-1 and TRBJ2-7; tentative D call: TRBD2 (5 bases). With 6 bases removed from V and 5 bases from J, the gap between germline ends came to 20 bases. Germline V gives CDR1 MNHNS, CDR2 SASEGT. The CDR3 sequence is 15 residues long. This CDR3 reads CASRDLLGKTNEQYF. The CDR3 DNA reads TGTGCCAGCAGGGACCTACTAGGGAAAACCAACGAGCAGTACTTC.

The CDR3 DNA reads TGCAGCGTGACCCAGGGGAGCACAGATACGCAGTATTTT. Translation: CSVTQGSTDTQYF. J is TRBJ2-3 and V is TRBV29-1, with D perhaps TRBD1 (6 bases). V was clipped by 6 bases and J by 0 bases, with 10 bases between them. The CDR3 contains 13 residues. Looked up from germline, CDR1 is SQVTM and CDR2 is ANQGSEA.

The chain is built from TRBV7-6 and TRBJ2-7, with D perhaps TRBD1 (8 bases). Germline V gene data show CDR1 as SGHVS and CDR2 as FNYEAQ. Trimming left V 4 bases short and J 3 bases short, with 16 bases between. This CDR3 is 15 amino acids long. CDR3 amino acids: CASSSGQGGFYEQYF. The CDR3 nucleotides read TGTGCCAGCAGCTCTGGACAGGGAGGGTTCTACGAGCAGTACTTC.

The J gene is TRBJ2-3, the V gene TRBV5-1, with TRBD1 identical over 10 bases. The CDR3 consists of 15 residues. The germline CDR1 and CDR2 sequences are SGHRS and YFSETQ. The V and J ends lost 4 bases and 1 base, in that order; junction bases with no gene match: 3. CDR3 protein: CASSRGTGGTDTQYF. The CDR3 DNA is TGCGCCAGCAGCCGCGGGACAGGGGGCACAGATACGCAGTATTTT.

This chain joins TRBV9 and TRBJ2-7; TRBD2 matches at 13 bases. V lost 0 bases to trimming and J lost 7 bases; unmatched junction nucleotides: 7. CDR3 length equals 16 residues. Germline CDR1 reads SGDLS; CDR2 reads YYNGEE. The CDR3 reads CASSVVGLAGLGEQYF. In DNA, the CDR3 is TGTGCCAGCAGCGTAGTGGGACTAGCGGGACTTGGGGAGCAGTACTTC.

The chain employs TRBV5-1 and TRBJ1-2; D unresolved. The germline V gene has CDR1 SGHRS and CDR2 YFSETQ. The CDR3 sequence is 12 residues long. V lost 2 bases and J 6 bases, leaving 8 bases between the germline ends. The CDR3 sequence is CASSFGSNGYTF. Here the CDR3 DNA reads TGCGCCAGCAGCTTCGGGTCTAATGGCTACACCTTC.

The chain couples TRBV5-6 to TRBJ1-1; D is possibly TRBD1 (5 bases). The V end lost 4 bases, the J end lost 4 bases, and 14 bases lay between the germline ends. The CDR3 totals 14 residues. Per germline, CDR1 SGHDT and CDR2 YYEEEE. CDR3 DNA: TGTGCCAGCAGCCTCCGGTCCGGGGGCACTGAAGCTTTCTTT. Amino acids: CASSLRSGGTEAFF.

V gene TRBV5-4 combines with J gene TRBJ2-1; 9 bases match TRBD2. Trimming removed 4 bases from V and 5 bases from J; junction bases left unmatched: 7. Germline values: CDR1 SGHNT, CDR2 YYREEE (reference sequence). The CDR3 loop spans 15 amino acids. CDR3 amino acids: CASSTGTSWNNEQFF. For the CDR3, the DNA is TGTGCCAGCAGCACCGGGACTAGCTGGAACAATGAGCAGTTCTTC.

V gene TRBV5-1 combines with J gene TRBJ2-7, with D possibly matching TRBD2 (6 bases). The CDR3 runs 12 residues. CDR1 is SGHRS and CDR2 is YFSETQ in the germline V gene. The V end lost 5 bases, the J end lost 7 bases, and 13 bases lay between the germline ends. CDR3 bases: TGCGCCAGCAGGGAAGGGACTGAGGAGCAGTACTTC. It is translated as CASREGTEEQYF.

V usage is TRBV27 and J usage is TRBJ2-1; 8 nucleotides agree with TRBD2. This CDR3 contains 18 residues. From germline, CDR1 is MNHEY and CDR2 SMNVEV (reference sequence). Trimming cost V 4 bases and J 4 bases; bases outside gene matches: 15. The CDR3: CASSSAAPTSGSYNEQFF. CDR3 nucleotides: TGTGCCAGCAGTTCCGCCGCCCCCACTAGCGGTTCTTACAATGAGCAGTTCTTC.

The V gene is TRBV4-1, the J gene TRBJ2-1, with a weak D call TRBD2 (6 bases). V lost 2 bases and J 0 bases, leaving 11 bases between the germline ends. CDR3 length: 16 residues. Per the germline V gene, CDR1 is MGHRA and CDR2 is YSYEKL. Written as DNA, the CDR3 is TGCGCCAGCAGCCAATGGGGGGAGAGCTCCTACAATGAGCAGTTCTTC. Translated, it gives CASSQWGESSYNEQFF.

The chain links TRBV7-9 to TRBJ2-3; unclear D gene. This CDR3 comprises 12 residues. Germline assignment: CDR1 SEHNR and CDR2 FQNEAQ (reference sequence). The V gene lost 2 bases and the J gene lost 6 bases, with 6 bases spanning the gap. Written as DNA, the CDR3 is TGTGCCAGCAGCTTACCCCGGGATACGCAGTATTTT. This encodes CASSLPRDTQYF. Looking up the rest from reference TRBV7-9 and TRBJ2-3 gives the full variable domain: DTGVSQNPRHKITKRGQNVTFRCDPISEHNRLYWYRQTLGQGPEFLTYFQNEAQLEKSRLLSDRFSAERPKGSFSTLEIQRTEQGDSAMYLCASSLPRDTQYFGPGTRLTVL.

The chain is built from TRBV27 and TRBJ1-4, with 10 bases aligning to TRBD1. The CDR3 is 17 amino acids. The V segment lost 6 bases and the J segment 1 base; nucleotides outside the gene matches: 8. Germline V gene lookup returns CDR1 MNHEY and CDR2 SMNVEV (reference sequence). This CDR3 is CASRPGQGLGTNEKLFF. The CDR3 nucleotides are TGTGCCAGCAGACCGGGACAGGGGCTGGGAACTAATGAAAAACTGTTTTTT.

The chain couples TRBV5-1 to TRBJ2-3; 8 bases align to TRBD1. CDR3 size: 16 residues. Germline CDR1 and CDR2: SGHRS and YFSETQ. Germline trimming cut 0 bases from V and 4 bases from J; bases unmatched to any gene: 7. The CDR3, as DNA: TGCGCCAGCAGCTTGGAAGTGCGGACAGGGTCAGATACGCAGTATTTT. Translation gives CASSLEVRTGSDTQYF. Variable domain in full (rest from reference TRBV5-1 and TRBJ2-3): KAGVTQTPRYLIKTRGQQVTLSCSPISGHRSVSWYQQTPGQGLQFLFEYFSETQRNKGNFPGRFSGRQFSNSRSEMNVSTLELGDSALYLCASSLEVRTGSDTQYFGPGTRLTVL.

The table lists this clone with a few counts. The J gene is TRBJ2-1, the V gene TRBV18, with TRBD2 identical over 8 bases. CDR1 is KGHSH and CDR2 is LQKENI in the germline V gene. This CDR3 comprises 15 residues. V was pared by 0 bases and J by 10 bases, with 8 bases of the junction left unmatched. The CDR3 sequence is CASSPPTSGVQEQFF. CDR3 DNA: TGTGCCAGCTCACCACCAACTAGCGGTGTTCAAGAGCAGTTCTTC.

The chain uses TRBV15 and TRBJ1-3; D is possibly TRBD1 (5 bases). V gave up 2 bases and J gave up 0 bases, with 14 bases separating them. The germline gives CDR1 LNHNV, CDR2 YYDKDF (reference sequence). The CDR3 has 17 residues. Written as DNA, the CDR3 is TGTGCCACCAGCAGACAGGGCCCAGCGAGCTCTGGAAACACCATATATTTT. Its translation: CATSRQGPASSGNTIYF.

This CDR3 is CASSIGLAGPAGANVLTF. Written as DNA, the CDR3 is TGTGCCAGCAGCATAGGACTAGCGGGACCAGCTGGGGCCAACGTCCTGACTTTC. The V gene is TRBV4-2, the J gene TRBJ2-6, with 12 bases fitting TRBD2. CDR1 and CDR2 (germline): LGHNA, YNFKEQ. Trimming took 5 bases from V and 2 from J; bases not matched to a gene: 7. The CDR3 is 18 residues long.

The chain has TRBV6-5 and TRBJ1-3, with a possible D match to TRBD1 (5 bases). V was pared by 0 bases and J by 2 bases, with 8 bases between. The CDR3 contains 15 residues. Per the germline V gene, CDR1 is MNHEY and CDR2 is SVGAGI. CDR3 amino acids: CASSYSSRAGNTIYF. The CDR3, as DNA: TGTGCCAGCAGTTACTCGTCCAGGGCTGGAAACACCATATATTTT.

CDR3 DNA sequence: TGCGCCAGCAGCTTGGATTTCCGGAACACTGAAGCTTTCTTT. Amino acids: CASSLDFRNTEAFF. V and J are TRBV5-1 and TRBJ1-1; no clear D gene. The V gene's germline CDR1 is SGHRS and CDR2 YFSETQ. This CDR3 has 14 amino acids. Trimming pared 0 bases from V and 1 base from J, leaving 7 bases between.

Only a few counts were recorded for this clone. This rearrangement joins TRBV30 to TRBJ1-5, with D tentatively TRBD1 (6 bases). Germline CDR1 reads GTSNPN; CDR2 reads SVGIG (reference sequence). V lost 7 bases, J lost 0 bases, and 7 bases lay in between. The CDR3 extends over 12 amino acids. The CDR3 loop is CASDSSNQPQHF. CDR3 DNA sequence: TGTGCCTCGGACAGTAGCAATCAGCCCCAGCATTTT.

The chain uses TRBV14 and TRBJ2-2; a possible D gene is TRBD1 (6 bases). CDR3 length equals 14 residues. Germline-derived CDR1 and CDR2 are SGHDN and FVKESK. Trimming left V 3 bases short and J 7 bases short, with 12 bases between. Here the CDR3 DNA reads TGTGCCAGCAGCCAGTCCTTCAGGGGCGGGGAGCTGTTTTTT. Protein: CASSQSFRGGELFF.

The chain links TRBV25-1 to TRBJ1-6; unclear D gene. This CDR3 spans 12 amino acids. Germline lookup yields CDR1 MGHDK and CDR2 SYGVNS. The V gene lost 2 bases and the J gene lost 14 bases, with 10 bases spanning the gap. Here the CDR3 DNA reads TGTGCCAGCAGTGAAGGCCCGCTCACCCTCCACTTT. Translation gives CASSEGPLTLHF. Full variable domain (remainder filled in from reference TRBV25-1 and TRBJ1-6): EADIYQTPRYLVIGTGKKITLECSQTMGHDKMYWYQQDPGMELHLIHYSYGVNSTEKGDLSSESTVSRIRTEHFPLTLESARPSHTSQYLCASSEGPLTLHFGNGTRLTVT.

This clone was counted only a few times. The chain combines TRBV5-5 with TRBJ2-7, with no clear D. V was trimmed by 2 bases and J by 7 bases, leaving 13 bases between them. This CDR3 spans 13 amino acids. The germline V gene encodes CDR1 SGHKS and CDR2 YYEKEE (reference sequence). The CDR3 protein is CASSFGSDREQYF. CDR3 nucleotides: TGTGCCAGCAGCTTCGGCAGCGACCGAGAGCAGTACTTC.

This clone was found a few times. This chain links TRBV2 with TRBJ1-1; the match to TRBD1 covers 7 bases. The length of the CDR3 is 12 residues. Trimming took 11 bases from V and 5 from J; bases not matched to a gene: 8. The germline CDR1 and CDR2 sequences are SNHLY and FYNNEI. The CDR3 nucleotides are TGTGCCGTTGAGGGGGCGCGGACTGAAGCTTTCTTT. Translation: CAVEGARTEAFF.

This clone came up a few times. The V and J genes are TRBV2 and TRBJ1-2; 7 bases match TRBD1. V was pared by 8 bases and J by 6 bases, with 6 bases of the junction left unmatched. Per germline, CDR1 SNHLY and CDR2 FYNNEI. This CDR3 is 12 amino acids long. DNA of the CDR3: TGTGCCAGCGGCCGGGACAGCAATGGCTACACCTTC. This translates into CASGRDSNGYTF.

The V call is TRBV7-9, the J call TRBJ1-3, with no clear D. Trimming cost V 0 bases and J 6 bases, with 12 bases left between them. This CDR3 has 15 residues. The germline CDR1 and CDR2 sequences are SEHNR and FQNEAQ (reference sequence). The CDR3, as DNA: TGTGCCAGCAGCTTAGCGGCGGTCAACCCAAACACCATATATTTT. This translates into CASSLAAVNPNTIYF.